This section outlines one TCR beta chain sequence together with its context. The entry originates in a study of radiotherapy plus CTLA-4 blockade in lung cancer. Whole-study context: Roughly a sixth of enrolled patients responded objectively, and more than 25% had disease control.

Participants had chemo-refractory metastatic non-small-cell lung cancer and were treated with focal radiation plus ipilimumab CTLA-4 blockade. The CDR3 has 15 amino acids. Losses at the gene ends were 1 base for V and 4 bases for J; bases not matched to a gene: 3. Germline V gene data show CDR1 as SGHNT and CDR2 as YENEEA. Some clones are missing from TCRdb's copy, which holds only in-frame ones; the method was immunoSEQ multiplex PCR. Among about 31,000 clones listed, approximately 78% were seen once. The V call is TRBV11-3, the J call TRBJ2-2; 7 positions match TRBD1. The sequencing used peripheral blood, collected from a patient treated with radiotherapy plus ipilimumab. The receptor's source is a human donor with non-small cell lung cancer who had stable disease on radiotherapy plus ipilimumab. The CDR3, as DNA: TGTGCCAGCAGCTTAGGACAGGGCGCCACCGGGGAGCTGTTTTTT. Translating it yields CASSLGQGATGELFF.